These T cell receptor beta chains were read from a single sample in a study of glioma-infiltrating T cells after dendritic cell vaccination. Using immunoSEQ multiplex PCR, the repertoire was profiled, and TCRdb retains in-frame clones only, with some absent. The table has 55,000 to 75,000 clones, 81% seen once. The sample in question was blood, obtained before dendritic cell vaccination. The receptors come from a human donor with glioblastoma. The conserved cysteine and the conserved F or W are not part of the CDR3 here. The D gene is left open where the match is weak.

j_call	v_call	d_call	cdr3_aa
TRBJ2-5	TRBV5-4	TRBD2	ASSSMFSGGTETQY
TRBJ2-1	TRBV4-1	TRBD2	ASSPGGQVLGNEQF
TRBJ2-7	TRBV2	TRBD1	ATSPGQGDYEQY
TRBJ1-1	TRBV19	TRBD1	ATLTGDRADMNTEAF
TRBJ1-2	TRBV4-2	-	ASSQEYAGSYGYT
TRBJ1-2	TRBV5-4	TRBD1	ASSFNRGYGYT
TRBJ1-1	TRBV6-1	-	ASSEALLTDNTEAF
TRBJ2-5	TRBV15	-	ATSRGRGKGQETQY
TRBJ2-7	TRBV7-9	-	ASSKDRTEQY
TRBJ2-1	TRBV4-3	-	ASSQAYGVSRNEQF
TRBJ1-6	TRBV4-3	-	ASSQDASSYNSPLH
TRBJ1-5	TRBV15	TRBD1	ATSWNRGPNQPQH
TRBJ2-1	TRBV10-3	TRBD2	AISESERGGRDEQF
TRBJ1-1	TRBV30	TRBD1	ALYRGRVRMNTEAF
TRBJ1-2	TRBV7-9	-	ASSPLTQVFPDGYT
TRBJ1-5	TRBV2	-	ASRDFKENQPQH
TRBJ1-2	TRBV29-1	TRBD1	SATGTVYGYT
TRBJ2-7	TRBV2	TRBD2	ASTAAGGTYEQY
TRBJ2-7	TRBV7-2	-	ASSLGQPNSYEQY
TRBJ2-7	TRBV6-1	TRBD1	ASTKTGDSYEQY
TRBJ2-2	TRBV7-3	-	ASSLRAVGEGWTGELF
TRBJ2-2	TRBV19	TRBD2	ASSFARGGGELF
TRBJ1-5	TRBV4-1	-	ASSQITDTQPQH
TRBJ2-2	TRBV18	-	ASSPEAGELF
TRBJ1-5	TRBV18	-	ASSPGTWSNQPQH
TRBJ1-2	TRBV19	TRBD1	ASRDPGGQSNYGYT
TRBJ1-5	TRBV6-6	-	ASSYPLTGLNQPQH
TRBJ2-5	TRBV5-5	-	ASSQNRERETQY
TRBJ1-4	TRBV7-6	-	ASSLHGKRDEKLF
TRBJ2-7	TRBV10-3	TRBD1	AISVGQGTYEQY
TRBJ1-2	TRBV2	-	ASRAGTTNYGYT
TRBJ2-2	TRBV7-9	TRBD1	ASTRGQGEAGELF
TRBJ1-2	TRBV6-5	-	ASSPGQNYGYT
TRBJ2-7	TRBV2	TRBD1	ASSLRQGPYEQY
TRBJ2-6	TRBV30	TRBD1	AWSVEGTGFPGANVLT
TRBJ1-3	TRBV5-6	-	ASSLRESSGNTIY
TRBJ1-5	TRBV5-8	-	ASTGERDQPQH
TRBJ1-4	TRBV2	-	ASSEDRINEKLF
TRBJ1-5	TRBV2	-	ATNSYSNQPQH
TRBJ2-7	TRBV6-6	TRBD1	ASSYSTGQGYEQY
TRBJ1-6	TRBV14	-	ASSQGATNSPLH
TRBJ1-1	TRBV7-8	-	ASSLESTVTEAF
TRBJ2-7	TRBV5-1	-	ASSLAGRRDEQY
TRBJ1-6	TRBV2	TRBD1	ASSRDSNSPLH
TRBJ1-2	TRBV6-5	TRBD1	ASSYSPTGIYT
TRBJ1-1	TRBV2	-	ASSDAAGLRTEAF
TRBJ1-1	TRBV6-6	-	ASSLTGNTEAF
TRBJ2-5	TRBV6-6	TRBD1	ASSYSGQGYQETQY
TRBJ1-2	TRBV10-3	TRBD1	AINLQGTNYGYT
TRBJ1-6	TRBV5-4	-	ASSLGTDSSYNSPLH
TRBJ1-5	TRBV10-3	-	AISGGEGGAGNQPQH
TRBJ2-3	TRBV2	-	ASNTGRTDTQY
TRBJ2-5	TRBV25-1	TRBD1	ASSKTSGTGLQETQY